A selection of T cell receptor beta chains follows, all from one sample in a study of shared clonotypes between healthy human individuals. TCRdb's table, derived via immunoSEQ multiplex PCR, lists solely in-frame clones and lacks some. This table holds roughly 520,000 clones, 90% to 96% found once. The sequenced material came from naive CD4+ T cells sorted from blood. These receptors came from a woman aged 25 to 45 in good health. CDR3s include the opening cysteine and the closing phenylalanine or tryptophan. A D gene is named only where the DNA matches it firmly. For some rows the clone size is stated as once, few or many, or as a class when expanded; others skip it.

>TRBJ2-7|NA|TRBV19|TRBD2
TGTGCCAGTAGCAGGACTAGCGGACAGTACGAGCAGTACTTC
CASSRTSGQYEQYF
>TRBJ1-5|NA|TRBV19|NA
TGTGCCAGTAGTCTGAGGGACAACCGCCTTTATAGCAATCAGCCCCAGCATTTT
CASSLRDNRLYSNQPQHF
>TRBJ1-1|NA|TRBV5-1|NA
TGCGCCAGCAGCTTGATCGGGCATCTCAACACTGAAGCTTTCTTT
CASSLIGHLNTEAFF
>TRBJ2-3|NA|TRBV27|TRBD2
TGTGCCAGTGGAAAGACTAGCGGGAGTGTAGATACGCAGTATTTT
CASGKTSGSVDTQYF
>TRBJ2-5|once|TRBV7-6|NA
TGTGCCAGCAGCCCCTCGTGGTCGGAAGAGACCCAGTACTTC
CASSPSWSEETQYF
>TRBJ2-7|NA|TRBV2|NA
TGTGCCAGCAGTGAAGCTCAGCCGCGGGGCCCAGGCGAGCAGTACTTC
CASSEAQPRGPGEQYF
>TRBJ2-7|NA|TRBV19|TRBD1
TGTGCCAGTAGTAAAACCGGGACAGGGACCTACGAGCAGTACTTC
CASSKTGTGTYEQYF
>TRBJ2-1|NA|TRBV28|NA
TGTGCCAGCAGTTTGGCAGCGAATGAGCAGTTCTTC
CASSLAANEQFF
>TRBJ1-5|NA|TRBV28|NA
TGTGCCAGCAGTTTTGGCAGAAGACAGCCCCAGCATTTT
CASSFGRRQPQHF
>TRBJ1-4|NA|TRBV5-1|NA
TGCGCCAGCAGTATACTGAATACTAATGAAAAACTGTTTTTT
CASSILNTNEKLFF
>TRBJ2-2|NA|TRBV6-1|NA
TGTGCCAGTCGATCAGGGGAGTGGACCGGGGAGCTGTTTTTT
CASRSGEWTGELFF
>TRBJ2-3|NA|TRBV5-1|TRBD1
TGCGCCAGCAGGACAGGGGGCGGAGATACGCAGTATTTT
CASRTGGGDTQYF
>TRBJ2-7|NA|TRBV6-1|TRBD2
TGTGCCACGCGACTAGCGGGCCGGAGAGAGCAGTACTTC
CATRLAGRREQYF
>TRBJ2-3|NA|TRBV10-3|TRBD2
TGTGCCATCAGCCCTAGCGGGAGTTCCCCCCGTTCAGATACGCAGTATTTT
CAISPSGSSPRSDTQYF
>TRBJ2-4|NA|TRBV21-1|NA
TGTGCCAGCTGCAGACTAGCGGGAGATGTCAACATTCAGTACTTC
CASCRLAGDVNIQYF
>TRBJ2-5|NA|TRBV4-1|NA
TGCGCCAGCAGCCAAGTCGGGGGAGAGACCCAGTACTTC
CASSQVGGETQYF
>TRBJ2-1|NA|TRBV28|TRBD2
TGTGCCAGCAGTTTTCAGCGACTAGCGGGATCATACAATGAGCAGTTCTTC
CASSFQRLAGSYNEQFF
>TRBJ2-7|NA|TRBV7-9|NA
TGTGCCAGCAGCTTAGACTCGAGGTTCGAGCAGTACTTC
CASSLDSRFEQYF
>TRBJ2-2|NA|TRBV30|NA
TGTGCCTGGAGTGTTTTACAGGGTTTCGCCGGGGAGCTGTTTTTT
CAWSVLQGFAGELFF
>TRBJ1-5|NA|TRBV4-1|NA
TGCGCCAGCAGCCAAGATTCACGGCGCGAGCCCCAGCATTTT
CASSQDSRREPQHF
>TRBJ1-1|NA|TRBV10-3|TRBD1
TGTGCCATCAGGGAAGACAGGGTCGGGGCTTTCTTT
CAIREDRVGAFF
>TRBJ1-1|once|TRBV9|TRBD1
TGTGCCAGCAGCGTAGTACAGGGGGCCGAAGCTTTCTTT
CASSVVQGAEAFF
>TRBJ1-1|NA|TRBV29-1|TRBD1
TGCAGCGTCCACAGGGGGCAGGGCACTGAAGCTTTCTTT
CSVHRGQGTEAFF
>TRBJ2-4|NA|TRBV19|NA
TGTGCCAGTAGTATAGAATCCCCGAGGATTCAGTACTTC
CASSIESPRIQYF
>TRBJ1-2|NA|TRBV5-6|TRBD1
TGTGCCAGCAGCAGCGGACAGGGGTGGGGCTACACCTTC
CASSSGQGWGYTF
>TRBJ2-7|NA|TRBV5-1|NA
TGCGCCAGCAGCCTGGCCTCTGGGATGCCTTACGAGCAGTACTTC
CASSLASGMPYEQYF
>TRBJ2-7|NA|TRBV6-1|TRBD2
TGTGCCAGCAGTCCCTATAGCGGGAGTCTGTACGAGCAGTACTTC
CASSPYSGSLYEQYF
>TRBJ2-1|NA|TRBV7-7|TRBD2
TGTGCCAGCAGCCCCGGACTAGCGGGAGTTGAGCAGTTCTTC
CASSPGLAGVEQFF
>TRBJ2-7|NA|TRBV18|TRBD2
TGTGCCAGCTCACCATCCGTCTCAGGACTAGCGGTGAGCTCCTACGAGCAGTACTTC
CASSPSVSGLAVSSYEQYF
>TRBJ2-7|NA|TRBV19|NA
TGTGCCAGTAGTATTGGCAGACCCTACGAGCAGTACTTC
CASSIGRPYEQYF
>TRBJ2-7|NA|TRBV9|TRBD1
TGTGCCAGCAGCCACCGGCCCGGGACAGCCGAGCAGTACTTC
CASSHRPGTAEQYF
>TRBJ1-4|NA|TRBV2|NA
TGTGCCATCCAGAAGGGAACTAATGAAAAACTGTTTTTT
CAIQKGTNEKLFF
>TRBJ2-5|NA|TRBV7-6|NA
TGTGCCAGCAGCTTAGTAGTGGCAGAGACCCAGTACTTC
CASSLVVAETQYF
>TRBJ2-5|NA|TRBV29-1|NA
TGCAGCGAGAAAGAGACCCAGTACTTC
CSEKETQYF
>TRBJ1-1|NA|TRBV5-1|TRBD1
TGCGCCAGCAGCTTTTTGGGACAGGGCGGCACTGAAGCTTTCTTT
CASSFLGQGGTEAFF
>TRBJ2-7|NA|TRBV6-5|TRBD1
TGTGCCAGCAGTTACTCTGGGGACAGAGCTACGTACTTC
CASSYSGDRATYF
>TRBJ1-1|NA|TRBV2|TRBD1
TGTGCCAGCAGCGAGGGGGCCCCCATGAACACTGAAGCTTTCTTT
CASSEGAPMNTEAFF